This TCR beta chain originates from a study of blood T cell repertoires in COVID-19. Across the study: Spain, Italy and the United States supplied samples that represented acute and convalescent COVID-19. T cells, B-cell-depleted T cells, or PBMCs provided the cDNA or gDNA that served as material.

The germline V gene has CDR1 SGHNT and CDR2 YYREEE (reference sequence). This CDR3 is 16 amino acids long. With V trimmed by 4 bases and J by 6 bases, 7 bases remained unmatched. Authors' methods: Reference gene primer amplification gave nucleated cell count estimates. Using immunoSEQ multiplex PCR, the repertoire was profiled, and TCRdb retains in-frame clones only, with some absent. Clonal size and the V and J genes are those of that table, whereas D and trimming came from the DNA. The table has a few hundred thousand clones, around nine tenths seen once; the top ten hold 1.2% to 1.5%. Sequenced: peripheral blood. The chain uses TRBV5-4 and TRBJ2-2; 12 bases align to TRBD2. The receptor comes from a man aged 80 or over with acute or convalescent COVID-19. CDR3 amino acids: CASSQPSGGAAGELFF. CDR3 DNA: TGTGCCAGCAGCCAACCTAGCGGGGGGGCAGCCGGGGAGCTGTTTTTT.